This TCR beta chain was sequenced in a study of CD8+ T cells in alopecia areata. About the study: Treated patients were given oral tofacitinib, which was dosed at 5 to 10 mg twice daily.

cDNA prepared by RNA extraction and subsequent reverse transcription served as the template for sequencing. Profiled with immunoSEQ multiplex PCR; TCRdb holds only in-frame clones, not every one. Among approximately 180,000 clones listed, over 50% were seen once. The CDR3 consists of 17 residues. CDR1 and CDR2 (germline): SGHAT, FQNNGV. V gave up 6 bases and J gave up 4 bases; unmatched junction bases: 17. The source is a human donor with alopecia areata. The material sequenced was CD4+ T cells sorted from blood, taken at week 0. The chain is built from TRBV11-2 and TRBJ1-2, with 7 positions matching TRBD1. CDR3 residues: CASSPTRNRQGGYGYTF. CDR3 bases: TGTGCCAGCAGTCCCACCAGAAACAGACAGGGTGGCTATGGCTACACCTTC.